This TCR beta chain came from a study of shared clonotypes between healthy human individuals (dated by TCRdb to about 2020). Regarding the research as a whole: The cohort comprised two women and three men aged 18 to 49 years. The study deeply sequenced blood TCR repertoires of roughly five healthy adults to estimate repertoire size and the extent of clonotype sharing between individuals. For each donor, CD4 naive and CD4 memory were each run on three plates, CD8 naive on two plates, and CD8 memory on one plate. Different laboratories and diverse techniques were used to prepare libraries and sequence TCR repertoires, to increase sequencing depth and limit assay-specific biases. Between about 0.9 and 9 billion PBMCs per donor were obtained by leukapheresis. General conclusions and limits of the study: Only blood was sampled, and tissue TCR repertoires likely differ from those in blood. Rarefaction of sorted-subset datasets indicated incomplete sequencing despite the large sequencing depth. Compared with non-shared clonotypes, clonotypes shared by all four sorted-subset donors had higher generation probabilities. Estimated clonotype richness was generally larger for naive than for memory subsets. Pairwise subsampling indicated that sequencing depth was expected to affect the degree of clonotype sharing among donors. Because the study included only a small number of donors, the genetic and exposure-history diversity represented was limited. Roughly 5.2% of naive CD4, 3% to 4% of naive CD8, roughly 2.4% of memory CD4, and about 0.4% of memory CD8 clonotypes were shared across four donors.

Ends trimmed: V by 3 bases, J by 1 base; bases unmatched to a gene: 3. Per the germline V gene (reference sequence), LNHDA is the CDR1 and SQIVND is the CDR2. Including the terminal cysteine and phenylalanine, the CDR3 comprises 14 residues. Just the 42-base CDR3 DNA is kept, in frame starting at base 1. The donors were healthy, HIV-negative adults who had no recently reported acute infections or vaccinations. Only Caucasian adults living in Nashville, Tennessee, USA were represented among the donors. Magnetic negative selection was used to enrich CD4+ T cells, after which naive cells were positively selected on CD45RA and the negative fraction became the memory subset. Blood was collected by leukapheresis, and PBMCs were isolated by Ficoll-Histopaque density gradient centrifugation and then cryopreserved in liquid nitrogen vapor phase. Analytical flow cytometry was used to check the purity and quantity of every magnetically sorted T cell population. Genomic DNA was isolated from every sorted fraction and measured by UV absorbance on a Nanodrop 2000c.

A remark on this clone: Its recognized antigen is unknown. There are no base qualities to consult, and no much larger clone falls within one base.

Using the deep immunoSEQ assay, multiplex PCR amplified TCR CDR3 regions from genomic DNA. Extracted genomic DNA from each cell subset was spread evenly across all wells of several immunoSEQ 96-well plates, with each plate serving as a replicate. Each replicate PCR for sorted subsets received roughly 0.2 ug genomic DNA, equal to about 30,000 T cell genomes. The purified libraries were quantified using a Qubit 3.0 fluorometer, sized with a Bioanalyzer 2100, and then quantified again using the KAPA Library Quantification kit. Every immunoSEQ 96-well plate was sequenced on a dedicated single-read 150-cycle Illumina NextSeq 550 flow cell. The authors processed their data as follows. Because the immunoSEQ output held only junctional sequences and lacked quality scores, the filtering could not match the filtering applied to full-length reads. To assign V/J genes and CDR3, sequences were annotated against IMGT germline references using PyIR, a Python wrapper for IgBLAST v1.9. Reads with weak V/J assignments (E-value above 1e-6), missing CDR3, stop codons, out-of-frame junctions, or ambiguous translated residues were removed. V3J clonotypes were defined as sequences sharing an identical inferred V gene, J gene, and CDR3 amino acid sequence. Percentage overlap between repertoires was computed as shared unique clonotypes divided by the size of the smaller repertoire. RTK rarefaction, the Chao1 estimator, and Recon v2.1 estimates of unobserved clonotypes were used to assess repertoire richness. Generation probabilities for all TCRbeta clonotypes obtained by the gDNA method from a handful of donors were computed using OLGA. In its TCRdb copy, this immuneACCESS table keeps in-frame sequences only and misses some clones. Where compared with another copy, unresolved V genes explain less than half of these, and the others have no known cause. V and J calls and clone size are those listed in that table; D and trimming were worked out from the DNA. This sample is represented by 2.3 million or so clones; over 90% of them were singletons. 0.3% to 0.4% of the sample belongs to the ten largest clones.

This TCR derives from a man aged 18 to 35 in good health. Some clones in this sample may be carry-over from other donors' samples. This receptor chain uses TRBV19 and TRBJ2-7, with 7 central nucleotides matching TRBD1. The sample comprised naive CD4+ T cells from PBMCs. The sample's cell subset or site label, decoded: CD45RA+ positively selected. The nucleotide sequence is TGTGCCAGTAGTATGACAGGGTGGTCCTACGAGCAGTACTTC. Translation gives CASSMTGWSYEQYF. Joined to the reference TRBV19 and TRBJ2-7 proteins, this CDR3 gives the full variable domain: DGGITQSPKYLFRKEGQNVTLSCEQNLNHDAMYWYRQDPGQGLRLIYYSQIVNDFQKGDIAEGYSVSREKKESFPLTVTSAQKNPTAFYLCASSMTGWSYEQYFGPGTRLTVT.